This entry lists 31 T cell receptor beta chains sequenced from one sample in a study of blood T cell repertoires in COVID-19. Libraries were prepared by immunoSEQ multiplex PCR; TCRdb keeps only in-frame clonotypes and omits some of them. Of approximately 90,000 clones listed, approximately 83% are singletons. Sequenced sample: peripheral blood. These receptors were taken from an elderly woman with active or convalescent COVID-19.

The chain has TRBV28 and TRBJ1-5; 11 bases agree with TRBD1. From germline, CDR1 is MDHEN and CDR2 SYDVKM. V shed 1 base, J shed 3 bases, and the junction held 5 bases outside the gene matches. The CDR3 consists of 17 residues. This CDR3 reads CASSLSGTGGFNQPQHF. CDR3 nucleotides: TGTGCCAGCAGTTTATCCGGGACAGGGGGATTCAATCAGCCCCAGCATTTT.

This chain uses TRBV5-1 with TRBJ1-2, with 7 bases matching TRBD1. The ends lost 3 bases at V and 2 bases at J; junction bases unmatched: 16. This CDR3 has 18 residues. Germline CDR1 SGHRS, CDR2 YFSETQ. The CDR3 is CASSSKTRLQGGNYGYTF. The CDR3 DNA reads as TGCGCCAGCAGCTCGAAAACGCGCCTCCAGGGGGGAAACTATGGCTACACCTTC.

This chain uses TRBV3-1 (or the pseudogene TRBV3-2) with TRBJ1-1; D possibly corresponds to TRBD1 (5 bases). V gave up 0 bases and J gave up 0 bases, with 14 bases separating them. The CDR3 contains 17 residues. CDR1 is LGHDT and CDR2 is YNNKEL in the germline V gene (reference sequence). CDR3 sequence reads: CASSQDLRQRMNTEAFF. The CDR3 nucleotides read TGTGCCAGCAGCCAAGATCTCCGACAGAGAATGAACACTGAAGCTTTCTTT.

This sequence joins TRBV10-3 and TRBJ2-5, with TRBD1 as a possible D gene (6 bases). The germline V and J ends were trimmed by 4 bases and 0 bases, with 6 bases remaining between them. Germline loops: CDR1 ENHRY, CDR2 SYGVKD. The CDR3 is made up of 13 amino acids. The chain's CDR3 is CAISGDNQETQYF. In nucleotides, the CDR3 is TGTGCCATCAGTGGGGACAACCAAGAGACCCAGTACTTC.

The V and J genes are TRBV14 and TRBJ1-5; D gene ambiguous. The ends were cut back, 1 base at V and 3 bases at J, with 4 bases in the middle. CDR3 length: 13 residues. Germline-derived CDR1 and CDR2 are SGHDN and FVKESK. CDR3 in DNA: TGTGCCAGCAGCCAAGGTATCAATCAGCCCCAGCATTTT. This translates into CASSQGINQPQHF.

The chain carries TRBV3-1 (or the pseudogene TRBV3-2) and TRBJ2-7; 8 bases fit TRBD1. Losses at the gene ends were 4 bases for V and 1 base for J; bases not matched to a gene: 6. The CDR3 has 15 amino acids. Germline CDR1 LGHDT, CDR2 YNNKEL (reference sequence). CDR3 sequence (DNA): TGTGCCAGCAGCCGCCTCAACAGGGGGTCCTACGAGCAGTACTTC. Translating gives CASSRLNRGSYEQYF.

The chain has TRBV28 and TRBJ1-1; D is perhaps TRBD1 (6 bases). This CDR3 comprises 14 residues. Trimming left V 4 bases short and J 6 bases short, with 15 bases between. The germline gives CDR1 MDHEN, CDR2 SYDVKM. The CDR3 region is CASSSRKQGAEAFF. CDR3 DNA sequence: TGTGCCAGCAGTTCCCGTAAACAGGGTGCTGAAGCTTTCTTT.

The chain links TRBV5-8 to TRBJ1-5, with 8 nucleotides matching TRBD1. Trimming at V came to 4 bases and at J to 2 bases, leaving 8 bases not matched to a gene. CDR3 length equals 16 residues. The germline gives CDR1 SGHTS, CDR2 YDEGEE. The CDR3 region is CASSRGTGQGNQPQHF. CDR3 nucleotides: TGTGCCAGCAGCCGTGGTACGGGACAGGGCAATCAGCCCCAGCATTTT.

In nucleotides, the CDR3 is TGTGCCAGCAGTTTAATCCAAAGCAATCAGCCCCAGCATTTT. Its protein is CASSLIQSNQPQHF. The chain combines TRBV28 with TRBJ1-5; D unclear. Trimming pared 2 bases from V and 1 base from J, leaving 6 bases between. Germline CDR1 is MDHEN and CDR2 is SYDVKM. This CDR3 has 14 amino acids.

This chain uses TRBV7-2 with TRBJ1-2; 7 bases fit TRBD1. This CDR3 contains 14 residues. Germline values: CDR1 SGHTA, CDR2 FQGNSA. V lost 5 bases and J lost 6; bases outside the gene matches: 9. CDR3 DNA sequence: TGTGCCAGCAGCACAGCTGACAGGGTCGATGGCTACACCTTC. Translation: CASSTADRVDGYTF.

The rearrangement links TRBV28 to TRBJ1-5; 7 bases match TRBD1. The J segment lost 6 bases and the V segment lost 5 bases, leaving 7 bases of the junction unmatched. The CDR3 totals 14 residues. Germline values: CDR1 MDHEN, CDR2 SYDVKM. CDR3 sequence: CASSPGGPSQPQHF. The CDR3 nucleotides read TGTGCCAGCAGTCCAGGGGGTCCGAGTCAGCCCCAGCATTTT. Using reference TRBV28 and TRBJ1-5 for the parts outside the CDR3, the full variable domain is DVKVTQSSRYLVKRTGEKVFLECVQDMDHENMFWYRQDPGLGLRLIYFSYDVKMKEKGDIPEGYSVSREKKERFSLILESASTNQTSMYLCASSPGGPSQPQHFGDGTRLSIL.

J is TRBJ1-1 and V is TRBV10-1; TRBD1 agrees at 8 bases. The CDR3 covers 14 residues. After removal of 6 bases from V and 10 bases from J, the junction contained 13 bases not matched to a gene. Per germline, CDR1 WNHNN and CDR2 SYGVQD (reference sequence). DNA of the CDR3: TGCGCCAGCAGCGACAGGGGCCCCGATTTTGGAGCTTTCTTT. Translated: CASSDRGPDFGAFF.

This chain connects TRBV3-1 (or the pseudogene TRBV3-2) to TRBJ1-2; D gene ambiguous. Germline values: CDR1 LGHDT, CDR2 YNNKEL (reference sequence). Trimming cost V 2 bases and J 8 bases, with 18 bases left between them. This CDR3 has 15 amino acids. Here the CDR3 reads CASSQNTQILGGYTF. The CDR3 nucleotides are TGTGCCAGCAGCCAAAATACACAAATCTTGGGCGGCTACACCTTC.

The CDR3 region is CASSLAHRWETQYF. The CDR3 nucleotides are TGTGCCAGCAGCTTAGCGCACAGATGGGAGACCCAGTACTTC. The chain has TRBV7-6 and TRBJ2-5; no clear D gene. Germline CDR1 SGHVS, CDR2 FNYEAQ. V was shortened by 0 bases and J by 5 bases, with 10 bases between the two germline ends. The CDR3 loop spans 14 amino acids.

This clone was observed a single time. The sample carries other DNA sequences with the same CDR3. This chain connects TRBV15 to TRBJ1-2, with 8 nucleotides matching TRBD1. The germline V gene encodes CDR1 LNHNV and CDR2 YYDKDF (reference sequence). V lost 0 bases and J lost 8; bases outside the gene matches: 8. This CDR3 is 15 amino acids long. The CDR3 spells CATSRDTTGGRGYTF. CDR3 coding DNA: TGTGCCACCAGCAGAGATACAACAGGGGGTCGGGGCTACACCTTC.

This rearrangement joins TRBV28 to TRBJ2-3; D call uncertain. Germline V lookup: CDR1 MDHEN, CDR2 SYDVKM. V dropped 4 bases and J dropped 5 bases, with 13 bases sitting between them. The CDR3 runs to 14 residues. CDR3 loop: CASSSPPLRDTQYF. The CDR3 DNA follows: TGTGCCAGCAGTTCCCCCCCCCTGAGAGATACGCAGTATTTT.

V and J are TRBV11-2 and TRBJ1-2, with 9 nucleotides matching TRBD1. This CDR3 is 13 amino acids long. CDR1 is SGHAT, CDR2 FQNNGV, per germline. V was pared by 5 bases and J by 2 bases, with 0 bases of the junction left unmatched. The CDR3 here is CASSGQGNYGYTF. The CDR3, as DNA: TGTGCCAGCAGCGGACAGGGGAACTATGGCTACACCTTC.

V gene TRBV3-1 (or the pseudogene TRBV3-2) combines with J gene TRBJ1-1; D not resolved. The V end was cut by 1 base, the J end by 0 bases, with 6 bases between. Germline V gene data show CDR1 as LGHDT and CDR2 as YNNKEL (reference sequence). This CDR3 is 14 amino acids long. The CDR3 DNA follows: TGTGCCAGCAGCCAAGGGCAGATGAACACTGAAGCTTTCTTT. Translated, it gives CASSQGQMNTEAFF.

The rearrangement uses TRBV19 and TRBJ2-3; tentative D call: TRBD2 (6 bases). CDR3 length: 13 residues. In germline, CDR1 is LNHDA, CDR2 SQIVND (reference sequence). V dropped 7 bases and J dropped 1 base, with 9 bases sitting between them. This chain's CDR3 is CASTRGRTDTQYF. CDR3 sequence (DNA): TGTGCCAGTACGCGGGGACGCACAGATACGCAGTATTTT.

This clone was recorded only once. The CDR3 region is CASTKSGHQPQHF. CDR3 coding DNA: TGTGCCAGCACCAAATCAGGGCATCAGCCCCAGCATTTT. This chain links TRBV28 with TRBJ1-5; TRBD1 is a possible D gene (5 bases). The CDR3 totals 13 residues. V shed 7 bases and J shed 5 bases, with 12 bases lying between them. Germline V gives CDR1 MDHEN, CDR2 SYDVKM.

The rearrangement uses TRBV6-5 and TRBJ2-2, with 8 bases lining up with TRBD2. V trimming: 2 bases; J trimming: 1 base; junction bases outside the gene matches: 3. Germline CDR1 is MNHEY and CDR2 is SVGAGI. The CDR3 is 16 amino acids. The chain's CDR3 is CASSYSGGLNTGELFF. DNA of the CDR3: TGTGCCAGCAGTTACAGCGGGGGCTTGAACACCGGGGAGCTGTTTTTT.

CDR3: CASSGGLGTEQFF. CDR3 DNA: TGTGCCAGCAGCGGGGGACTAGGGACTGAGCAGTTCTTC. J is TRBJ2-1 and V is TRBV7-2; 8 nucleotides match TRBD2. V lost 5 bases to trimming and J lost 9 bases; unmatched junction nucleotides: 6. Germline V gives CDR1 SGHTA, CDR2 FQGNSA. The CDR3 has 13 amino acids.

The CDR3 DNA sequence: TGCGCCAGCAGCCAGCTTAGGGCGGGGGGCGACAATGAGCAGTTCTTC. Amino acids: CASSQLRAGGDNEQFF. The chain carries TRBV4-3 and TRBJ2-1, with TRBD2 identical over 8 bases. Trimming removed 3 bases from V and 5 bases from J; junction bases left unmatched: 9. The CDR3 length is 16 residues. Germline V gene lookup returns CDR1 LGHNA and CDR2 YSLEER.

This clone was observed a single time. The chain carries TRBV6-5 and TRBJ2-2; 7 nucleotides agree with TRBD1. V lost 2 bases to trimming and J lost 8 bases; unmatched junction nucleotides: 8. The CDR3 loop spans 15 amino acids. CDR1 is MNHEY, CDR2 SVGAGI, per germline. Here the CDR3 reads CASSYPGTAEGELFF. In DNA, the CDR3 is TGTGCCAGCAGTTACCCCGGGACAGCCGAGGGGGAGCTGTTTTTT.

A few counts support this clone. The rearrangement joins TRBV30 to TRBJ1-2, with 7 bases matching TRBD1. Germline V lookup: CDR1 GTSNPN, CDR2 SVGIG (reference sequence). The V and J ends lost 0 bases and 5 bases, in that order; junction bases with no gene match: 6. The CDR3 runs to 14 residues. The CDR3 coding sequence is TGTGCCTGGAGTGTGGGCAGGGGGATATATGGCTACACCTTC. Amino acids: CAWSVGRGIYGYTF.

The chain combines TRBV10-3 with TRBJ2-2; 7 bases align to TRBD2. Germline V lookup: CDR1 ENHRY, CDR2 SYGVKD. V shed 8 bases and J 8 bases; nucleotides not matched to a gene: 5. The CDR3 loop spans 12 amino acids. The CDR3 nucleotides read TGTGCCATCCGGGGGGTCGAGGGGGAGCTGTTTTTT. Protein: CAIRGVEGELFF.

The V call is TRBV27, the J call TRBJ1-1; D is perhaps TRBD1 (6 bases). V lost 3 bases and J 9 bases, leaving 11 bases between the germline ends. The germline V gene encodes CDR1 MNHEY and CDR2 SMNVEV (reference sequence). The CDR3 loop spans 12 amino acids. The CDR3 spells CASSFPTGQAFF. CDR3 bases: TGTGCCAGCAGTTTCCCGACAGGACAAGCTTTCTTT.

The CDR3 loop is CASSQAGVDEQFF. The CDR3 DNA follows: TGTGCCAGCAGCCAAGCGGGGGTGGATGAGCAGTTCTTC. V usage is TRBV3-1 (or the pseudogene TRBV3-2) and J usage is TRBJ2-1; perhaps TRBD2 as D (6 bases). The V and J ends lost 1 base and 8 bases respectively, with 9 bases between them. Germline CDR1 and CDR2: LGHDT and YNNKEL (reference sequence). The CDR3 loop spans 13 amino acids.

This clone came up a few times. The chain links TRBV29-1 to TRBJ2-5; 9 bases align to TRBD2. Germline V gene sequence: CDR1 SQVTM, CDR2 ANQGSEA. V was clipped by 7 bases and J by 4 bases; unmatched bases: 13. CDR3 length: 15 residues. DNA for the CDR3: TGCAGCGCATACCGAGGTAGCGGGAGTTTAGAGACCCAGTACTTC. Translated, it gives CSAYRGSGSLETQYF.

This chain's CDR3 is CASSAPGARETQYF. In DNA form, the CDR3 reads TGTGCCAGCAGTGCCCCAGGGGCTCGAGAGACCCAGTACTTC. The J gene is TRBJ2-5, the V gene TRBV28, with D perhaps TRBD1 (6 bases). CDR1 and CDR2 (germline): MDHEN, SYDVKM. CDR3 length equals 14 residues. V was trimmed by 5 bases and J by 4 bases, leaving 14 bases between them.

This clone appeared a single time. The chain links TRBV6-2 or TRBV6-3 to TRBJ2-3; perhaps TRBD2 as D (5 bases). The CDR3 extends over 15 amino acids. Trimming cost V 5 bases and J 3 bases, with 15 bases left between them. Germline CDR1 MNHEY, CDR2 SVGEGT. CDR3 region: CASSLGSLGTDTQYF. The CDR3 nucleotides are TGTGCCAGCAGTCTAGGGAGTTTGGGGACAGATACGCAGTATTTT.